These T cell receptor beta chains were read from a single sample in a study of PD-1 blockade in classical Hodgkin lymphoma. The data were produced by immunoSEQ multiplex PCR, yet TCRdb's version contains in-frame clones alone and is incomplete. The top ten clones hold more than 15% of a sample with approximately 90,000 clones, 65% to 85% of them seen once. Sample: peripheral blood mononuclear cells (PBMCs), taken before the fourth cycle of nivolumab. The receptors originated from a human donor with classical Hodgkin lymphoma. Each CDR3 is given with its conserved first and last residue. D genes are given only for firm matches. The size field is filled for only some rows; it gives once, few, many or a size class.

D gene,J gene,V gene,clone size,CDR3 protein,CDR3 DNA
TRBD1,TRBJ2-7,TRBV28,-,CASSLAGTGGYEQYF,TGTGCCAGCAGTTTAGCCGGGACAGGGGGTTACGAGCAGTACTTC
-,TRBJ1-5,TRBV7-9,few,CASSFGGNQPQHF,TGTGCCAGCAGCTTTGGCGGTAATCAGCCCCAGCATTTT
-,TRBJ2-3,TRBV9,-,CASSVVGYSTDTQYF,TGTGCCAGCAGCGTTGTGGGTTATAGCACAGATACGCAGTATTTT
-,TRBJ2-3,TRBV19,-,CASSIGLDTDTQYF,TGTGCCAGTAGTATAGGACTTGACACAGATACGCAGTATTTT
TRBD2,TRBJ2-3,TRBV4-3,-,CASSQDAGAADTQYF,TGCGCCAGCAGCCAAGACGCGGGAGCTGCAGATACGCAGTATTTT
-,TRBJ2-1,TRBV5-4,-,CASSRPDRDNEQFF,TGTGCCAGCAGCCGACCCGACAGAGACAATGAGCAGTTCTTC
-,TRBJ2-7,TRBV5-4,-,CASSMGEPGQQYF,TGTGCCAGCAGCATGGGGGAACCGGGACAGCAGTACTTC
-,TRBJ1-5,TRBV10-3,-,CAISVSAGEQPQHF,TGTGCCATCAGTGTCTCGGCAGGGGAGCAGCCCCAGCATTTT
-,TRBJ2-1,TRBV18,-,CASSPSGRYNEQFF,TGTGCCAGCTCACCAAGTGGGAGGTACAATGAGCAGTTCTTC
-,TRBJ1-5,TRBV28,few,CASSRGQPQHF,TGTGCCAGCAGCCGAGGACAGCCCCAGCATTTT
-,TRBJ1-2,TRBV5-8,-,CASSFNAQSNYGYTF,TGTGCCAGCAGCTTCAACGCCCAGAGTAACTATGGCTACACCTTC
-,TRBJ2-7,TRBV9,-,CASSVEEWDEQYF,TGTGCCAGCAGCGTAGAAGAATGGGACGAGCAGTACTTC
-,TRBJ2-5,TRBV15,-,CATSRGQREQTQYF,TGTGCCACCAGCAGGGGACAGCGGGAGCAGACCCAGTACTTC
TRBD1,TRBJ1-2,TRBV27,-,CASSPGQRLYGYTF,TGTGCCAGCAGCCCGGGACAGCGGCTCTATGGCTACACCTTC
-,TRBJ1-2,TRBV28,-,CASGGYTF,TGTGCCAGCGGGGGCTACACCTTC
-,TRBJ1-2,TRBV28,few,CASRGWEGLYGYTF,TGTGCCAGCAGGGGCTGGGAGGGACTCTATGGCTACACCTTC
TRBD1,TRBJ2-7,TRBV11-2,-,CASSSRDSSYEQYF,TGTGCCAGCAGCTCCCGGGACAGCTCCTACGAGCAGTACTTC
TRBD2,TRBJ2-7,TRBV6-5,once,CASSPPSGSSYEQYF,TGTGCCAGCAGTCCCCCCAGCGGGAGCTCCTACGAGCAGTACTTC
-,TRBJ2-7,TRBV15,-,CATSRDRSGVEQYF,TGTGCCACCAGCAGAGATCGGTCGGGGGTCGAGCAGTACTTC
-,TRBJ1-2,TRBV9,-,CASSVGRANYGYTF,TGTGCCAGCAGCGTGGGGAGGGCTAACTATGGCTACACCTTC
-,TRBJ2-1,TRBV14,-,CASSPSSAHYNEQFF,TGTGCCAGCAGCCCGTCTAGCGCGCACTACAATGAGCAGTTCTTC
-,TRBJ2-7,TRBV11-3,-,CASSPPPRCTGPYEQYF,TGTGCCAGCAGCCCCCCTCCTCGATGTACAGGGCCCTACGAGCAGTACTTC
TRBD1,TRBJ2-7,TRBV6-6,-,CASGGQPYEQYF,TGTGCCAGCGGGGGACAGCCCTACGAGCAGTACTTC
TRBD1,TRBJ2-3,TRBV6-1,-,CASTRTGGSTDTQYF,TGTGCCAGCACCCGGACAGGCGGTAGCACAGATACGCAGTATTTT
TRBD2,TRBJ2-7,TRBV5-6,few,CASSRTGTRRSDEQYF,TGTGCCAGCAGCCGCACCGGGACTAGAAGGAGTGACGAGCAGTACTTC
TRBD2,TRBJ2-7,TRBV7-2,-,CASSYDGSGTYEQYF,TGTGCCAGCAGCTATGACGGTAGCGGGACCTACGAGCAGTACTTC
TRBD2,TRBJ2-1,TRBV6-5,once,CASSSSGAGALEQFF,TGTGCCAGCAGTTCTTCCGGAGCGGGAGCCTTGGAACAGTTCTTC
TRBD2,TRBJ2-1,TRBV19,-,CASSRTSGRNEQFF,TGTGCCAGTAGTCGGACTAGCGGGAGGAATGAGCAGTTCTTC
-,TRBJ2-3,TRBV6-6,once,CASAETSTDTQYF,TGTGCCAGCGCCGAGACTAGCACAGATACGCAGTATTTT
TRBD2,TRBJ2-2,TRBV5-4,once,CASSLSPGLAGSSWAGELFF,TGTGCCAGCAGCCTAAGCCCGGGACTAGCGGGATCTTCATGGGCCGGGGAGCTGTTTTTT
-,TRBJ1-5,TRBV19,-,CASRIGTDYLNQPQHF,TGTGCCAGTAGGATAGGGACGGACTACCTCAATCAGCCCCAGCATTTT
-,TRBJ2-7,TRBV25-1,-,CASSAKGTRLYEQYF,TGTGCCAGCAGTGCCAAAGGTACCCGCCTCTACGAGCAGTACTTC
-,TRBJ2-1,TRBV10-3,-,CAISELVGNYNEQFF,TGTGCCATCAGTGAGTTAGTAGGGAACTACAATGAGCAGTTCTTC
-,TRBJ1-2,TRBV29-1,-,CSVEDWEGLGYGYTF,TGCAGCGTTGAAGATTGGGAGGGTCTAGGCTATGGCTACACCTTC
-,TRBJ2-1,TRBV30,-,CAWSVPGAYNEQFF,TGTGCCTGGAGTGTACCCGGGGCCTACAATGAGCAGTTCTTC
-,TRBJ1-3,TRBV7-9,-,CASSLEGIPSSGNTIYF,TGTGCCAGCAGCTTAGAGGGGATCCCTAGCTCTGGAAACACCATATATTTT
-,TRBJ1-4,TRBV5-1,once,CASSYGPQNEKLFF,TGCGCCAGCAGCTACGGACCTCAAAATGAAAAACTGTTTTTT
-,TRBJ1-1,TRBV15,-,CATSSGVSNTEAFF,TGTGCCACCAGCTCGGGGGTGTCGAACACTGAAGCTTTCTTT
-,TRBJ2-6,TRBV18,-,CASSPIGHYSGANVLTF,TGTGCCAGCTCACCAATCGGACATTACTCTGGGGCCAACGTCCTGACTTTC
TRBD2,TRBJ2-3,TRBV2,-,CASSLGLAGTDTQYF,TGTGCCAGCAGCCTAGGACTAGCGGGAACAGATACGCAGTATTTT
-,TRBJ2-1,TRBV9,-,CASSVGQGTVAEQFF,TGTGCCAGCAGCGTAGGCCAGGGCACGGTGGCCGAGCAGTTCTTC
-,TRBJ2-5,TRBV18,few,CASSASGHEETQYF,TGTGCCAGCTCGGCCTCGGGACATGAAGAGACCCAGTACTTC
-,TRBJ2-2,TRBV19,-,CATRVGLTGELFF,TGTGCCACCCGGGTGGGGTTAACCGGGGAGCTGTTTTTT
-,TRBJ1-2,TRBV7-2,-,CASSADDSGYTF,TGTGCCAGCAGCGCAGACGACAGTGGCTACACCTTC
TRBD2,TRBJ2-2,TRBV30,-,CAWSVLAGNTGELFF,TGTGCCTGGAGTGTACTAGCGGGAAACACCGGGGAGCTGTTTTTT
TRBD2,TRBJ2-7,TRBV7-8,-,CASSFWEREFAQYF,TGTGCCAGCAGCTTTTGGGAGCGGGAGTTTGCGCAGTACTTC
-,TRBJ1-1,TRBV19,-,CASSKRGPDMNTEAFF,TGTGCCAGTAGTAAACGGGGGCCTGACATGAACACTGAAGCTTTCTTT
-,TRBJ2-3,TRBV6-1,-,CASSEMGRTDTQYF,TGTGCCAGCAGTGAAATGGGGAGGACAGATACGCAGTATTTT
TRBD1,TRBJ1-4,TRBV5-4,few,CASSPYRGPNEKLFF,TGTGCCAGCAGCCCATACAGGGGCCCTAATGAAAAACTGTTTTTT
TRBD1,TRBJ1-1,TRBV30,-,CAWTTLDRGTEAFF,TGTGCCTGGACCACCCTCGACAGGGGGACTGAAGCTTTCTTT
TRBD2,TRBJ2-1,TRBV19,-,CASRLAGGPNEQFF,TGTGCCAGTAGATTAGCGGGAGGGCCCAATGAGCAGTTCTTC